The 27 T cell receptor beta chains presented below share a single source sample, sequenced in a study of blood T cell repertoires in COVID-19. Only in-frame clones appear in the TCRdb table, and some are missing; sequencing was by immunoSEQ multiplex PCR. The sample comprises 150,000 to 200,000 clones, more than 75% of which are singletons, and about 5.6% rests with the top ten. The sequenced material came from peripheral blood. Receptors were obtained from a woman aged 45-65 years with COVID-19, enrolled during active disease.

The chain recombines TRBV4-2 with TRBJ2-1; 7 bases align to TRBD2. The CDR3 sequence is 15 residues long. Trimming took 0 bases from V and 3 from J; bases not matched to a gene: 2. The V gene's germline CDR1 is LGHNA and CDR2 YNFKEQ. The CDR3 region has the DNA TGTGCCAGCAGCCAAGAAGGGACTAACTACAATGAGCAGTTCTTC. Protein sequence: CASSQEGTNYNEQFF.

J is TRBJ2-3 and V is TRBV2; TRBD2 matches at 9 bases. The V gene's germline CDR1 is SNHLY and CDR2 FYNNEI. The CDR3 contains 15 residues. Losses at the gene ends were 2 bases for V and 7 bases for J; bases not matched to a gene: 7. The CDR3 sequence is CASSESISGGNTQYF. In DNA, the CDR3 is TGTGCCAGCAGTGAAAGTATTAGCGGGGGAAATACGCAGTATTTT.

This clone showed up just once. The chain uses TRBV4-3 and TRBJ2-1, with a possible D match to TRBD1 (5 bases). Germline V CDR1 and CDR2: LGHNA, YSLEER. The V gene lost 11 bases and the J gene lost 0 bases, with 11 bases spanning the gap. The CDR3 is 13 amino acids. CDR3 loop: CAYRPASYNEQFF. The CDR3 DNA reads TGCGCCTACAGGCCCGCCTCCTACAATGAGCAGTTCTTC.

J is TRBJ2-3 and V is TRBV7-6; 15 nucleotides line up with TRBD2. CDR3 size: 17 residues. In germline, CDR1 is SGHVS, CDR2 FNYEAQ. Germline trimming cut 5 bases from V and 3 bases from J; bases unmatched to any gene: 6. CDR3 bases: TGTGCCAGCAGCACGGGACTAGCGGGGGGCCAAACAGATACGCAGTATTTT. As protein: CASSTGLAGGQTDTQYF.

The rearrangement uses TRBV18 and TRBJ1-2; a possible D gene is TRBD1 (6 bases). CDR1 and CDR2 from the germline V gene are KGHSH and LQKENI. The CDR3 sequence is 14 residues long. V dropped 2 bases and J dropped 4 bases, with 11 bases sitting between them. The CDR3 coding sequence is TGTGCCAGCTCACCAACAGGGAACTTCTATGGCTACACCTTC. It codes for CASSPTGNFYGYTF. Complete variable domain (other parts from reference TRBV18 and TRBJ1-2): NAGVMQNPRHLVRRRGQEARLRCSPMKGHSHVYWYRQLPEEGLKFMVYLQKENIIDESGMPKERFSAEFPKEGPSILRIQQVVRGDSAAYFCASSPTGNFYGYTFGSGTRLTVV.

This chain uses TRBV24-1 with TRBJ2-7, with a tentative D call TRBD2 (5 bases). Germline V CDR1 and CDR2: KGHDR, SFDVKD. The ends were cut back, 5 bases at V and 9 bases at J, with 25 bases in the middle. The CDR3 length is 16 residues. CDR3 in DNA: TGTGCCACCAGTGGGAACCGGGATTTCTCTCGGCCCGGGCAGTACTTC. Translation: CATSGNRDFSRPGQYF.

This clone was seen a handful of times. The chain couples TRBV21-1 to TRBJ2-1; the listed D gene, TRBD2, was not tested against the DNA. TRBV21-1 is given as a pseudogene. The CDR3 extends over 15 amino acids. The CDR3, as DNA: TGTGCCAGCAGCAAACAGGACACCGGAGGGGATGAGCAGTTCTTC. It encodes CASSKQDTGGDEQFF.

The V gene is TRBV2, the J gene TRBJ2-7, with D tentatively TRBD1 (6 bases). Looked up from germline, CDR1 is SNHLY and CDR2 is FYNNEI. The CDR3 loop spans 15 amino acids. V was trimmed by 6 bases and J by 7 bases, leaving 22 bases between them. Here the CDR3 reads CASRTPPGRGSEQYF. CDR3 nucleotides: TGTGCCAGCAGAACCCCGCCCGGCAGGGGAAGTGAGCAGTACTTC. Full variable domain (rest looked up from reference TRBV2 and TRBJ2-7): EPEVTQTPSHQVTQMGQEVILRCVPISNHLYFYWYRQILGQKVEFLVSFYNNEISEKSEIFDDQFSVERPDGSNFTLKIRSTKLEDSAMYFCASRTPPGRGSEQYFGPGTRLTVT.

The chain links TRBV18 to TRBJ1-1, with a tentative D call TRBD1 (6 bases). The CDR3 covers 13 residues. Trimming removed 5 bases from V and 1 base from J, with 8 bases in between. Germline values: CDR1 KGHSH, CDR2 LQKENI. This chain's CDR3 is CASSRTENTEAFF. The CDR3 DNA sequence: TGTGCCAGCTCAAGGACAGAGAACACTGAAGCTTTCTTT.

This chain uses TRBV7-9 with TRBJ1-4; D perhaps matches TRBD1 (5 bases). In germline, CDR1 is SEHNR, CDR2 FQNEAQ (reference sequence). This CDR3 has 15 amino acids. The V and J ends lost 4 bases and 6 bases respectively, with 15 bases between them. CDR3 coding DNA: TGTGCCAGCAGCTCCTGGGGGGAGCGGGATGAAAAACTGTTTTTT. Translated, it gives CASSSWGERDEKLFF.

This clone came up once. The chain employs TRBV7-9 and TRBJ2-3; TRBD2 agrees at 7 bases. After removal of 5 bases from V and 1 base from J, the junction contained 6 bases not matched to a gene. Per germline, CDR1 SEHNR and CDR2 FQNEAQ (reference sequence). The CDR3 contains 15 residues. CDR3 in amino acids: CASSLGGGGTDTQYF. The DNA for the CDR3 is TGTGCCAGCAGCCTGGGTGGGGGGGGCACAGATACGCAGTATTTT.

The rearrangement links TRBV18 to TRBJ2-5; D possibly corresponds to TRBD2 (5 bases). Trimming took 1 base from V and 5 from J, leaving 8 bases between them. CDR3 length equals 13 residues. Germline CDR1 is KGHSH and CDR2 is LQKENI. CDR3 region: CASSPQWEETQYF. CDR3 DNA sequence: TGTGCCAGCTCACCACAGTGGGAGGAGACCCAGTACTTC.

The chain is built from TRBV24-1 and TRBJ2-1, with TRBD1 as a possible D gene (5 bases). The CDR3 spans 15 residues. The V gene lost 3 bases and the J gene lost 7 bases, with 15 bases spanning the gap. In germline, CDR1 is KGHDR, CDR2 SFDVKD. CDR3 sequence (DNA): TGTGCCACCAGTGATAGAGACGCAGGGTTGAATGAGCAGTTCTTC. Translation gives CATSDRDAGLNEQFF.

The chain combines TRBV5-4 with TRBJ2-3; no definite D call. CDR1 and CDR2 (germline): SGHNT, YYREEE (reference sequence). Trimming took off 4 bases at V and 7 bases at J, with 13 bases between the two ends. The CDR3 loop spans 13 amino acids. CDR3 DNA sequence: TGTGCCAGCAGCCTTCCCGCAGGAAATACGCAGTATTTT. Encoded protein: CASSLPAGNTQYF. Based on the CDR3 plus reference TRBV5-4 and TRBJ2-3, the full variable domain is ETGVTQSPTHLIKTRGQQVTLRCSSQSGHNTVSWYQQALGQGPQFIFQYYREEENGRGNFPPRFSGLQFPNYSSELNVNALELDDSALYLCASSLPAGNTQYFGPGTRLTVL.

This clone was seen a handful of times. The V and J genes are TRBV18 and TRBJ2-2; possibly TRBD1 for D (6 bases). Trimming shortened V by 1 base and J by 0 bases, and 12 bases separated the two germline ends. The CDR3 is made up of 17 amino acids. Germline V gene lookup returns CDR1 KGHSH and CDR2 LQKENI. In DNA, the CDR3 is TGTGCCAGCTCACCACGGGGGACACTTGCGAACACCGGGGAGCTGTTTTTT. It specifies CASSPRGTLANTGELFF.

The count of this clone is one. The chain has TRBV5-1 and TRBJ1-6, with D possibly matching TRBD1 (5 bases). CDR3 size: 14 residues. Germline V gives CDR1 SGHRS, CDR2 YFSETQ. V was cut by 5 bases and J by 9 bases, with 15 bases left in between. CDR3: CASRGPGEGSPLHF. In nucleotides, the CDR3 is TGCGCCAGCAGGGGCCCGGGGGAGGGTTCACCCCTCCACTTT.

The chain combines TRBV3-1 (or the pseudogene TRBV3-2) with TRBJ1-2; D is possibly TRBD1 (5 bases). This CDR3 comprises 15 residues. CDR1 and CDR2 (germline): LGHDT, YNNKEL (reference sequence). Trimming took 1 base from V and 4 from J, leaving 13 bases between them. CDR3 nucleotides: TGTGCCAGCAGCCAAGGCCCGGGGGGTTCCTATGGCTACACCTTC. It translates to CASSQGPGGSYGYTF.

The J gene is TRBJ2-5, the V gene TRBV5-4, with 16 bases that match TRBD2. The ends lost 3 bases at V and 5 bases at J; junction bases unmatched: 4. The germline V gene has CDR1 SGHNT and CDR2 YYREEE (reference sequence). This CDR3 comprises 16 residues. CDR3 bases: TGTGCCAGCAGCTCGGGGACTAGCGGGGGGGCGGAGACCCAGTACTTC. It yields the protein CASSSGTSGGAETQYF.

The CDR3, as DNA: TGTGCCAGCAGCAGGACAGGGGATAGCTCCTACGAGCAGTACTTC. This sequence encodes CASSRTGDSSYEQYF. The chain recombines TRBV5-5 with TRBJ2-7, with 9 bases aligning to TRBD1. CDR3 length: 15 residues. The V segment lost 4 bases and the J segment 0 bases; nucleotides outside the gene matches: 5. Per germline, CDR1 SGHKS and CDR2 YYEKEE (reference sequence).

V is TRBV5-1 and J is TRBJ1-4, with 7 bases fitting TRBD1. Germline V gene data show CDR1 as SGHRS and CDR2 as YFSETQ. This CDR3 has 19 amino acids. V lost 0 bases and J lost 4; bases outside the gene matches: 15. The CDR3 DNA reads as TGCGCCAGCAGCTTGGCCGAGCGGTTATTAGGGACAGATAATGAAAAACTGTTTTTT. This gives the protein CASSLAERLLGTDNEKLFF.

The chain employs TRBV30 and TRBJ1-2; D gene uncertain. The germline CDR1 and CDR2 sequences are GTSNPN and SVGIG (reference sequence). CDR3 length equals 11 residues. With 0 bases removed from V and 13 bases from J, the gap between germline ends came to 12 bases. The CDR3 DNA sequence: TGTGCCTGGAGTGTATCGGTCTATCGCACCTTC. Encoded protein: CAWSVSVYRTF. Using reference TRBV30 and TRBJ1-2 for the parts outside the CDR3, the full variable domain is SQTIHQWPATLVQPVGSPLSLECTVEGTSNPNLYWYRQAAGRGLQLLFYSVGIGQISSEVPQNLSASRPQDRQFILSSKKLLLSDSGFYLCAWSVSVYRTFGSGTRLTVV.

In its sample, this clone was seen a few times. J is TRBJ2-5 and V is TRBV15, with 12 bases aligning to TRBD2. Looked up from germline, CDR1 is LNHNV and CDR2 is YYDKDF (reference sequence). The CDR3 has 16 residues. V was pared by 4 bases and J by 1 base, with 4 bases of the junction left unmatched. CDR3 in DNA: TGTGCCACCAGCAACGGACTAGCGGGGCCCCAAGAGACCCAGTACTTC. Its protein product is CATSNGLAGPQETQYF.

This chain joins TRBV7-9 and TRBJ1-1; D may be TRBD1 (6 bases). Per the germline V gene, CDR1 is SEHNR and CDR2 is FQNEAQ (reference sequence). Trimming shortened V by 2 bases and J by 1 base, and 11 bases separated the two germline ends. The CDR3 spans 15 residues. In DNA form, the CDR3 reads TGTGCCAGCAGCTTAACAGGGCCCCCGAACACTGAAGCTTTCTTT. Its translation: CASSLTGPPNTEAFF.

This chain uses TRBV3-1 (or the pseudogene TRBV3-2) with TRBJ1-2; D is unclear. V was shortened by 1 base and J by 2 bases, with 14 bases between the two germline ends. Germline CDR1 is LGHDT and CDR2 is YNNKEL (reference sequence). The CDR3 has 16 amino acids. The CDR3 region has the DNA TGTGCCAGCAGCCAAGCTAATTGGTACGGGAACTATGGCTACACCTTC. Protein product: CASSQANWYGNYGYTF.

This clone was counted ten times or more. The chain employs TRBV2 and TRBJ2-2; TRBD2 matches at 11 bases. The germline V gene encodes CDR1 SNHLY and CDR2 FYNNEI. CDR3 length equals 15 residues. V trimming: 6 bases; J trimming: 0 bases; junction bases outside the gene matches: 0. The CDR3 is CASRTSGANTGELFF. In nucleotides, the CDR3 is TGTGCCAGCAGGACTAGCGGGGCGAACACCGGGGAGCTGTTTTTT.

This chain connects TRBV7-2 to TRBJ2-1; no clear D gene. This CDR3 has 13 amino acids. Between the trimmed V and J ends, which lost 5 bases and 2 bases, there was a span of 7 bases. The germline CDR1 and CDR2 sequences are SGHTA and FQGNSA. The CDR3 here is CASSPVPYNEQFF. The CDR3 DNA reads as TGTGCCAGCAGCCCGGTCCCCTACAATGAGCAGTTCTTC.

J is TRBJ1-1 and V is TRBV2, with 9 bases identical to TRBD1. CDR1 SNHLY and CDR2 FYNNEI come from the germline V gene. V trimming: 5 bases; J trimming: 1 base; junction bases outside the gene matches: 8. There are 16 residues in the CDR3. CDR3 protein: CASSITGGRGNTEAFF. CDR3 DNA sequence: TGTGCCAGCAGTATAACAGGGGGCCGGGGGAACACTGAAGCTTTCTTT.